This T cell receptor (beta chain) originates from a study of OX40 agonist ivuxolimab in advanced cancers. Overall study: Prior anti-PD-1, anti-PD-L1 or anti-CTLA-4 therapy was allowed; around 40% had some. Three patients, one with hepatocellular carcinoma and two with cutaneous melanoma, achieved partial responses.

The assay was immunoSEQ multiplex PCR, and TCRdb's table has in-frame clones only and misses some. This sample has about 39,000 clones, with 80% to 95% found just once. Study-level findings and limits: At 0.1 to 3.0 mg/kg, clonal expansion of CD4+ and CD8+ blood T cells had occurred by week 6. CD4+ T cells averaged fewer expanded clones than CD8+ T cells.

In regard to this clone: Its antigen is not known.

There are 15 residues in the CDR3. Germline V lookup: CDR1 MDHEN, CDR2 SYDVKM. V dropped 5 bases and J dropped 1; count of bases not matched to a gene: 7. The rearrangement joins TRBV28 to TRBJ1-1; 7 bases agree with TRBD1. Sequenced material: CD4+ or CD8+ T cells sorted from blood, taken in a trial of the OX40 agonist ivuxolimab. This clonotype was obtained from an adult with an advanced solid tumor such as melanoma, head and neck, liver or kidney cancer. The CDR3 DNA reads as TGTGCCAGCAGTGCACAGGGGTGGGGGAACACTGAAGCTTTCTTT. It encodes CASSAQGWGNTEAFF. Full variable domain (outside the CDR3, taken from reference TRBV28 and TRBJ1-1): DVKVTQSSRYLVKRTGEKVFLECVQDMDHENMFWYRQDPGLGLRLIYFSYDVKMKEKGDIPEGYSVSREKKERFSLILESASTNQTSMYLCASSAQGWGNTEAFFGQGTRLTVV.